This TCR beta chain was documented in a study of blood T cell repertoires in COVID-19. The wider study: PBMCs, B-cell-depleted T cells, or T cells were the source of the cDNA or gDNA that made up the material.

This clone was detected a few times. The germline gives CDR1 MNHEY, CDR2 SMNVEV (reference sequence). CDR3 length: 17 amino acids. V was clipped by 6 bases and J by 5 bases, with 25 bases between them. In the original processing: Reference gene primer amplification in the assay estimated nucleated cell counts. TCRdb's copy holds only in-frame clones and misses some; the assay was immunoSEQ multiplex PCR. V and J calls and clone size are copied from that table; D and trimming were computed from the DNA. The repertoire consists of over 200,000 clones, with 81% occurring once and the leading ten covering approximately 7.2%.

The chain links TRBV27 to TRBJ2-5, with D perhaps matching TRBD2 (6 bases). This receptor was taken from a woman of 80 years or more with acute or convalescent COVID-19. Material for sequencing was peripheral blood. CDR3 in amino acids: CASSALTGSSLGETQYF. In DNA, the CDR3 is TGTGCCAGCAGCGCTCTTACCGGGAGCTCTCTGGGGGAGACCCAGTACTTC.